The subject of this entry is one TCR beta chain. This clonotype was observed a few times. Its antigen target is currently unknown. The record has no base qualities; no much larger clone is one base away. Sequencing relied on an Illumina NovaSeq 6000. TCR cDNA was synthesized by 5'RACE template switching, which introduced a universal primer site and unique molecular identifiers. Priming of cDNA synthesis was performed from both the TCR alpha and TCR beta constant segments. Library amplification involved two PCR steps, and the second step added sample barcodes and sequencing adapters. Sequencing of libraries was done on Illumina HiSeq 2500 (2x100 bp) or NovaSeq (2x150 bp). As for the original processing: Demultiplexing of reads and collapsing into UMI consensus sequences were performed with MIGEC, and V(D)J alignment was carried out with MiXCR. Vaccine-responding clonotypes were identified with edgeR using replicate PBMC samples, with FDR below 0.01 and a log2 fold change above 5 up to day 15 being required. Bulk clonotypes were assigned CD4 or CD8 identity according to which sequenced CD4 or CD8 repertoire held them at higher abundance. TCRdb trimmed the raw reads at Q25, called clones with MiXCR and kept productive beta chains. Each entry merges the rows of one CDR3 protein and shows their most common DNA and genes. TCRdb, not the authors, supplied the V and J calls. This sample lists fewer than 450,000 distinct CDR3 sequences; 3% to 4.5% were detected once. The biggest ten clones account for 20% to 25% of the sample.

This sample was taken from a study of T cells after yellow fever vaccination (dated by TCRdb to the late 2010s). For context, the study as a whole: The SMART-Seq v4 Ultra Low Input RNA kit was used to prepare libraries from fractions with low cell numbers. Blood samples were taken at several timepoints before and after primary and secondary immunization, and bulk PBMC replicates and cell subsets were isolated. Two healthy male donors made up the cohort, one aged 18 to 30 years and the other aged 30 to 40 years. To follow T-cell clones before and after both primary and booster YFV17D yellow fever vaccination, bulk TCR alpha and beta repertoires underwent longitudinal sequencing. Results and caveats for the whole study, not just this receptor: The study included only a couple of donors, which limits how far the findings can be generalized. Most clones expanded after primary vaccination (approximately 97% of CD4 and around nine tenths of CD8) were re-detected after the booster, suggesting that broad memory maintenance occurred. Compared with the primary T-cell response, the secondary T-cell response was weaker but faster, peaking on day 5 rather than day 15. Computational filtering was required because FACS-sorted repertoires could contain abundant contaminating clonotypes from the bulk population. A small share of clonotypes occurred in both CD4 and CD8 compartments, likely arising from convergent recombination.

This specimen's treatment or condition label, per the study, means: live attenuated yellow fever vaccine strain. At each blood-draw timepoint, two biological replicates of bulk PBMCs were collected. A standard Ficoll-Paque protocol was used to isolate PBMCs from peripheral blood. RNA was extracted with TriZol from bulk PBMCs, CD4 and CD8 fractions, and dextramer-positive and dextramer-negative fractions. V and J are truncated by 8 bases and 4 bases respectively, leaving an intervening sequence of 20 bases. The CDR3 contains 15 residues, cysteine and phenylalanine counted. The CDR3 DNA has 45 bases and is translated from base 1.

The sequence was collected from a man aged 18 to 29 who received the YFV17D yellow fever vaccine. This specimen was PBMCs, taken 5 days after the yellow fever booster vaccination. The chain is encoded by TRBV12-3 or TRBV12-4 joined to TRBJ2-5; possibly the D gene is TRBD2, per 7 matching bases. The encoded CDR3 is CASLDPGGSAETQYF. The nucleotide sequence is given as TGTGCCAGCCTAGATCCGGGGGGCTCCGCAGAGACCCAGTACTTC.